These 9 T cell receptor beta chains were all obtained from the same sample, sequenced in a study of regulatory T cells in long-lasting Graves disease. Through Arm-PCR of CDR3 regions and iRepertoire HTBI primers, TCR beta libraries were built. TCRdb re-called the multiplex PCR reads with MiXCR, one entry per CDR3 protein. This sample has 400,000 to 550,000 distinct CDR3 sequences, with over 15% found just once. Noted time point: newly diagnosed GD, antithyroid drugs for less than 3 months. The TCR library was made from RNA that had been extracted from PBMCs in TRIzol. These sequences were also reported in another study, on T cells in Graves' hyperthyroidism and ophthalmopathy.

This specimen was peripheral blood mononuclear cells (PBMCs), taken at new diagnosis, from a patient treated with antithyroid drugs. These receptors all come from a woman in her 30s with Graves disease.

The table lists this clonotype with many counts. DNA for the CDR3: TGTGCCAGCAGTTTATATGCTGAAGCTTTCTTT. Its protein is CASSLYAEAFF. V and J are TRBV12-3 or TRBV12-4 and TRBJ1-1, with D unclear. V dropped 2 bases and J dropped 6 bases, with 4 bases sitting between them. This CDR3 is 11 amino acids long.

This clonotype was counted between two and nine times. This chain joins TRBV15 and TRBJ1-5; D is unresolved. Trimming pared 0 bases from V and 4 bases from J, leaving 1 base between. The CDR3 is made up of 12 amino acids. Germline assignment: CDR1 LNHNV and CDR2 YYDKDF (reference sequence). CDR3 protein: CATSRDNQPQHF. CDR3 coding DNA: TGTGCCACCAGCAGAGATAATCAGCCCCAGCATTTT.

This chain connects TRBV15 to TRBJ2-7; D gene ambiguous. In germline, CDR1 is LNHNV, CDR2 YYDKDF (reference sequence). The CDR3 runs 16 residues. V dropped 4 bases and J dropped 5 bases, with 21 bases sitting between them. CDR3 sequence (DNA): TGTGCCACCAGCACCAAGGCTGACCGGGCCGTGGACGAGCAGTACTTC. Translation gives CATSTKADRAVDEQYF.

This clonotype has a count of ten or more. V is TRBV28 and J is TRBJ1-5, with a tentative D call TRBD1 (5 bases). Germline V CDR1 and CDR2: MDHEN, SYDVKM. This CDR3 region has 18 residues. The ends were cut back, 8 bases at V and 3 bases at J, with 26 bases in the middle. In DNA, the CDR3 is TGTGCCAGCTCTCTTATCGACTACCGGGGGAGAGACAATCAGCCCCAGCATTTT. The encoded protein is CASSLIDYRGRDNQPQHF. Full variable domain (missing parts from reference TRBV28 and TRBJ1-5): DVKVTQSSRYLVKRTGEKVFLECVQDMDHENMFWYRQDPGLGLRLIYFSYDVKMKEKGDIPEGYSVSREKKERFSLILESASTNQTSMYLCASSLIDYRGRDNQPQHFGDGTRLSIL.

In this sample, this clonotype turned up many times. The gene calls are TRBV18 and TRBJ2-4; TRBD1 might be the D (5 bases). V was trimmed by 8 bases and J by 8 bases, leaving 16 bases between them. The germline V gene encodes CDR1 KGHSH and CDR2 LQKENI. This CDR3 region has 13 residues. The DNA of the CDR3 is TGTGCCAGCGGGTCGACAGTTACGGACATTCAGTACTTC. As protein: CASGSTVTDIQYF.

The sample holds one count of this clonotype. The CDR3 nucleotides read TGCGCCAGCAGCTTGAGGTCGGAGAGCTCTGGAAACACCATATATTTT. This sequence encodes CASSLRSESSGNTIYF. This chain joins TRBV5-1 and TRBJ1-3; no definite D call. This CDR3 contains 16 residues. Between the trimmed V and J ends, which lost 1 base and 0 bases, there was a span of 11 bases. CDR1 is SGHRS and CDR2 is YFSETQ in the germline V gene. Full variable domain (rest looked up from reference TRBV5-1 and TRBJ1-3): KAGVTQTPRYLIKTRGQQVTLSCSPISGHRSVSWYQQTPGQGLQFLFEYFSETQRNKGNFPGRFSGRQFSNSRSEMNVSTLELGDSALYLCASSLRSESSGNTIYFGEGSWLTVV.

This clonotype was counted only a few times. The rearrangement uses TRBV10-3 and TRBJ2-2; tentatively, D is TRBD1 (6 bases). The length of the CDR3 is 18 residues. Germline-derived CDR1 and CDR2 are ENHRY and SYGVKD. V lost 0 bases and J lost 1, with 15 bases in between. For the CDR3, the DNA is TGTGCCATCAGTGAGTCTGCAGGGGAAGGGTTGAACACCGGGGAGCTGTTTTTT. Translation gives CAISESAGEGLNTGELFF.

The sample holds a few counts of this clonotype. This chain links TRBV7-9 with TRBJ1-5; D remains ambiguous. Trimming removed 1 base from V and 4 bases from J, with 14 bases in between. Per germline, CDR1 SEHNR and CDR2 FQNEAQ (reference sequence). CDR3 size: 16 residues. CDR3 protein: CASSLGVPTPNQPQHF. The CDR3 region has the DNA TGTGCCAGCAGCTTAGGAGTCCCTACACCAAATCAGCCCCAGCATTTT. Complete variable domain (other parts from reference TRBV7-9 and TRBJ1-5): DTGVSQNPRHKITKRGQNVTFRCDPISEHNRLYWYRQTLGQGPEFLTYFQNEAQLEKSRLLSDRFSAERPKGSFSTLEIQRTEQGDSAMYLCASSLGVPTPNQPQHFGDGTRLSIL.

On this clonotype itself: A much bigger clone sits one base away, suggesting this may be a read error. This CDR3 reads CAINTQYF. In DNA, the CDR3 is TGTGCCATTAATACGCAGTATTTT. The rearrangement links TRBV7-8 to TRBJ2-3; D not certain. The germline gives CDR1 SGHVS, CDR2 FQNEAQ. V was cut by 10 bases and J by 7 bases, with 3 bases left in between. The CDR3 sequence is 8 residues long. Full variable domain (remainder filled in from reference TRBV7-8 and TRBJ2-3): GAGVSQSPRYKVAKRGQDVALRCDPISGHVSLFWYQQALGQGPEFLTYFQNEAQLDKSGLPSDRFFAERPEGSVSTLKIQRTQQEDSAVYLCAINTQYFGPGTRLTVL.